These 2 T cell receptor beta chains were all obtained from the same sample, sequenced in a study of T-cell memory formation after mild COVID-19. TCRdb reprocessed the 5' RACE reads with MiXCR, giving one entry per CDR3 protein. The sample yields 300,000 or so distinct CDR3 sequences, roughly 15% seen once. Input material: PBMCs or a T cell subset sorted from them (not recorded which). These receptors were collected from a young man who had mild COVID-19 (a few samples of this study predate the infection). Cell type and time point are not known.

The chain joins TRBV7-2 to TRBJ1-3; possible D gene TRBD1, 5 bases. The CDR3 consists of 14 residues. Between the trimmed V and J ends, which lost 1 base and 3 bases, there was a span of 7 bases. In germline, CDR1 is SGHTA, CDR2 FQGNSA. CDR3 sequence: CASSLGGYGNTIYF. Written as DNA, the CDR3 is TGTGCCAGCAGCTTAGGGGGCTATGGAAACACCATATATTTT.

This clonotype has a count of ten or more. V is TRBV7-9 and J is TRBJ2-6; D call uncertain. Deletions cut 2 bases from V and 1 base from J, with 6 bases between. CDR1 is SEHNR and CDR2 is FQNEAQ in the germline V gene (reference sequence). This CDR3 spans 15 amino acids. The CDR3 region is CASSLRESGANVLTF. DNA of the CDR3: TGTGCCAGCAGCTTACGAGAGTCTGGGGCCAACGTCCTGACTTTC. The full variable domain, rest sourced from reference TRBV7-9 and TRBJ2-6, is DTGVSQNPRHKITKRGQNVTFRCDPISEHNRLYWYRQTLGQGPEFLTYFQNEAQLEKSRLLSDRFSAERPKGSFSTLEIQRTEQGDSAMYLCASSLRESGANVLTFGAGSRLTVL.